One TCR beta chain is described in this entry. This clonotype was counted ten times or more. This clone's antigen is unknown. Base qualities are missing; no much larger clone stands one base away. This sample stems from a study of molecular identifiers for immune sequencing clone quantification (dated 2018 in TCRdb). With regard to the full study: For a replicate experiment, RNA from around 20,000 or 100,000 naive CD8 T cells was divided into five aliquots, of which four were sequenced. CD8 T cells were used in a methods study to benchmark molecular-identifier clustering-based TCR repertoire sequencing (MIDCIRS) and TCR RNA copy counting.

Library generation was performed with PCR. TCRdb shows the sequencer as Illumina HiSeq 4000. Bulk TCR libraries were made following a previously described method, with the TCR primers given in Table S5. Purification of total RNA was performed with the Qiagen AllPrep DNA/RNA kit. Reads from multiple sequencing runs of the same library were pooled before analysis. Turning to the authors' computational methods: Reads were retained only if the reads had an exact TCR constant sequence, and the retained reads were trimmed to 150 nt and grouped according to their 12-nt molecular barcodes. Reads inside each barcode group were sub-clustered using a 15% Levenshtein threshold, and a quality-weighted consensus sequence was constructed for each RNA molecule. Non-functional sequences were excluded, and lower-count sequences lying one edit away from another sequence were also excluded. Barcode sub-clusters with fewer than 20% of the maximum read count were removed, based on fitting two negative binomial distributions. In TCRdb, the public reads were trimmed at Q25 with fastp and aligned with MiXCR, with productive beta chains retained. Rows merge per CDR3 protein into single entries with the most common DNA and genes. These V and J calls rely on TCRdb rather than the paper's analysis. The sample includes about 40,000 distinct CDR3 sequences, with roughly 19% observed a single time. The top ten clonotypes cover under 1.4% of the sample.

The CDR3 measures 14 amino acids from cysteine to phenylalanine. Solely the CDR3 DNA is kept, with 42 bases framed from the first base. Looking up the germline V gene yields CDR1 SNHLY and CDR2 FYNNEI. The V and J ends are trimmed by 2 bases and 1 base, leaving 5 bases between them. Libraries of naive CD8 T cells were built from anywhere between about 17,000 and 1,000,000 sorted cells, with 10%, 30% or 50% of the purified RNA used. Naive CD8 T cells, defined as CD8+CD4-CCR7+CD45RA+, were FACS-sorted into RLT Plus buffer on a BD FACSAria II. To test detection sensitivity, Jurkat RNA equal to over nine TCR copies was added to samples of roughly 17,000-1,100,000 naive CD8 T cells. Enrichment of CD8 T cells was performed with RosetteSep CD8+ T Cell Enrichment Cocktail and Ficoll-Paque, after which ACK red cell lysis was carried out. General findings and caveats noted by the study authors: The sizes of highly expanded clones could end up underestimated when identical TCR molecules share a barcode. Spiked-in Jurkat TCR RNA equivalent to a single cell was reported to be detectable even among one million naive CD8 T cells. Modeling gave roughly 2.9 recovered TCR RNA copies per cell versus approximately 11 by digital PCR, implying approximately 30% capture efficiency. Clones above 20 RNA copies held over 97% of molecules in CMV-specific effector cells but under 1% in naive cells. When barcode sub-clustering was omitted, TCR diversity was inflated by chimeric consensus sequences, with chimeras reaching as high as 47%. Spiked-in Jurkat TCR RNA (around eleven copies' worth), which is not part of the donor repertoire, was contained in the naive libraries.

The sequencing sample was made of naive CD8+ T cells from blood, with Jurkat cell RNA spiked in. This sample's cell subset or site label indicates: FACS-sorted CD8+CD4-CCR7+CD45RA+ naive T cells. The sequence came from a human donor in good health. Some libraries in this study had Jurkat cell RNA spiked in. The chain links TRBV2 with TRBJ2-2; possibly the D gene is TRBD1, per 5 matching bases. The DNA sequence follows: TGTGCCAGCAGTGAAACAGGGAACACCGGGGAGCTGTTTTTT. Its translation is CASSETGNTGELFF.